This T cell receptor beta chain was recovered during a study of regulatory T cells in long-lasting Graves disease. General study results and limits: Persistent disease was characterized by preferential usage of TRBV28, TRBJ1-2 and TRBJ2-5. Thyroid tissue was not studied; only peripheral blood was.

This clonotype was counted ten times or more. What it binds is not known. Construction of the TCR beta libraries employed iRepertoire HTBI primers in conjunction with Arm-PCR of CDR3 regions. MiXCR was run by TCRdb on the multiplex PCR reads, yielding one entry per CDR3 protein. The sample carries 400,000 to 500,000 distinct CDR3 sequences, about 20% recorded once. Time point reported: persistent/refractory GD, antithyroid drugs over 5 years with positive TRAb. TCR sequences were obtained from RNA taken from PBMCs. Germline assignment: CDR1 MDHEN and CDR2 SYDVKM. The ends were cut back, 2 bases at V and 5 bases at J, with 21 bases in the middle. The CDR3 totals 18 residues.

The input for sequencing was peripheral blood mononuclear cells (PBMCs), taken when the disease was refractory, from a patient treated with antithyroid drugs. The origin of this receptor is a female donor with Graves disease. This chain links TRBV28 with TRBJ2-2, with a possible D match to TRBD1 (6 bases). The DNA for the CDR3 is TGTGCCAGCAGTTTAAATCCCACATCGCCAGGGGAAACCGGGGAGCTGTTTTTT. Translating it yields CASSLNPTSPGETGELFF. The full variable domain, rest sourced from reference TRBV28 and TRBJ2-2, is DVKVTQSSRYLVKRTGEKVFLECVQDMDHENMFWYRQDPGLGLRLIYFSYDVKMKEKGDIPEGYSVSREKKERFSLILESASTNQTSMYLCASSLNPTSPGETGELFFGEGSRLTVL.